The subject of this entry is one T cell receptor (beta chain). Clones were sequenced by immunoSEQ multiplex PCR, and TCRdb holds only the in-frame ones, with some missing. The sample lists 400,000 to 550,000 clones, about 85% occurring once. These data are taken from a study of blood T cell repertoires in COVID-19. As for the study in general: COVID-19 samples collected from the United States, Italy and Spain covered acute and convalescent phases. In each case, the material was cDNA or gDNA derived from T cells, B-cell-depleted T cells, or PBMCs.

Cohorts were assigned according to the clinical history that participants reported. The germline V gene has CDR1 SGDLS and CDR2 YYNGEE. This CDR3 is 14 amino acids long. V was clipped by 3 bases and J by 8 bases, with 15 bases between them. The receptor's source is a woman under 30 with acute COVID-19. The chain is built from TRBV9 and TRBJ2-1, with D tentatively TRBD2 (5 bases). What was sequenced was PBMCs or T cells enriched from blood (not recorded which). The CDR3 reads CASSAGLGLYEQFF. The DNA of the CDR3 is TGTGCCAGCAGCGCCGGACTGGGATTGTATGAGCAGTTCTTC.